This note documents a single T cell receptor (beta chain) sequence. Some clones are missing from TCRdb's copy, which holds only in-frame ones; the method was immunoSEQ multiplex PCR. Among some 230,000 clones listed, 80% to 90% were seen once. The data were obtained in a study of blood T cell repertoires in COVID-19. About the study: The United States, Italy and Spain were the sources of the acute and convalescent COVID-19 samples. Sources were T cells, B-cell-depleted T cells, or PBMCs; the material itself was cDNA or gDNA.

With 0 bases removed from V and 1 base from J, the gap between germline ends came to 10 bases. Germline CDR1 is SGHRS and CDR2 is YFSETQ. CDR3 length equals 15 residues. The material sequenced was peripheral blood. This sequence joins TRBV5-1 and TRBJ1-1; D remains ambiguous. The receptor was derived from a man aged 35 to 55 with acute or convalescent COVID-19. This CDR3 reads CASSLEATANTEAFF. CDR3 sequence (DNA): TGCGCCAGCAGCTTGGAAGCAACAGCGAACACTGAAGCTTTCTTT.